Each of the 29 T cell receptor beta chains below was sequenced from the same sample in a study of tumor and adjacent non-tumor tissue in lung cancer. The library came from three nested PCR rounds adapted from ARM-PCR protocols. TCRdb independently ran MiXCR on the multiplex PCR reads; one entry per CDR3 protein. The table has 40,000 to 60,000 distinct CDR3 sequences, 55% to 65% seen once. The template was RNA from unsorted bulk tissue. More than 3 cm separated this lung sample from the edge of the tumor. Input material: distant non-tumor lung tissue. The receptors stem from a woman aged 65 to 85 with non-small cell lung cancer.

The chain carries TRBV6-2 or TRBV6-3 and TRBJ2-1, with TRBD2 identical over 9 bases. The CDR3 is made up of 15 amino acids. Germline CDR1 and CDR2: MNHEY and SVGEGT. With 0 bases clipped from V and 8 bases from J, the junction kept 5 bases outside the gene matches. Here the CDR3 DNA reads TGTGCCAGCAGTTACTCAATAGCGGGGGACGATGAGCAGTTCTTC. Its protein is CASSYSIAGDDEQFF.

This clonotype came up once. The germline gene is not matched at one end of the junction; a read error may be the cause. V and J are TRBV20-1 and TRBJ2-5, with D uncertain. The length of the CDR3 is 13 residues. The germline V gene encodes CDR1 DFQATT and CDR2 SNEGSKA (reference sequence). CDR3 in DNA: TGCAGTGCTCCAGAAAGTATTACAGAGATCCAGTACTTC. Amino acid sequence: CSAPESITEIQYF.

Notes on this clonotype: One junction end disagrees with the germline gene, perhaps due to a read error. The rearrangement joins TRBV11-1 to TRBJ2-4, with TRBD2 identical over 7 bases. This CDR3 is 16 amino acids long. Germline CDR1 is SGHAT and CDR2 is FQDESV (reference sequence). The CDR3 sequence: CVSSPSDRLAKNIQYF. For the CDR3, the DNA is TGTGTCAGCAGCCCAAGCGACAGACTAGCCAAAAACATCCAGTACTTC.

As concerns this clonotype: One end of the junction does not line up with germline, which may come from a read error. The chain joins TRBV29-1 to TRBJ2-3; a possible D gene is TRBD2 (5 bases). There are 12 residues in the CDR3. Germline V gene lookup returns CDR1 SQVTM and CDR2 ANQGSEA. CDR3 amino acids: CSVLAFGVTQYF. The CDR3 DNA is TGCAGCGTTTTAGCGTTTGGTGTTACGCAGTACTTT.

Worth noting for this clonotype: A much larger clonotype is one base distant, so this may be a read error. The chain uses TRBV30 and TRBJ2-7; D remains ambiguous. V was clipped by 3 bases and J by 0 bases, with 15 bases between them. The germline CDR1 and CDR2 sequences are GTSNPN and SVGIG (reference sequence). This CDR3 comprises 15 residues. In nucleotides, the CDR3 is TGTGCCTGGAGGGCGAACGGGTTCAGCTCCTACGAGCAGTACTTC. Its protein product is CAWRANGFSSYEQYF.

On this clonotype: Possible read error: a much larger clone is one base away. The V and J genes are TRBV28 and TRBJ1-5; tentatively, D is TRBD1 (6 bases). Trimming shortened V by 6 bases and J by 12 bases, and 15 bases separated the two germline ends. CDR3 size: 12 residues. CDR1 and CDR2 (germline): MDHEN, SYDVKM. CDR3 sequence (DNA): TGTGCCAGCAGACAGGGATTGGAGCTCCAGCATTTT. Translation gives CASRQGLELQHF.

In regard to this clonotype: A much larger clone lies a single base off, so this may be a read error. The chain is built from TRBV14 and TRBJ1-2; D possibly corresponds to TRBD1 (6 bases). CDR1 is SGHDN, CDR2 FVKESK, per germline. The V and J ends lost 4 bases and 8 bases respectively, with 17 bases between them. The CDR3 length is 14 residues. The CDR3 DNA reads as TGTGCCAGCAGCCCTCGAACAGGGTGCGGAGGCTACACCTTC. As protein: CASSPRTGCGGYTF.

This clonotype was detected a few times. The conserved final phenylalanine or tryptophan is absent from the CDR3, which likely points to a read error. The genes are TRBV28 and TRBJ2-7, with 10 bases aligning to TRBD1. The CDR3 length is 14 residues. CDR1 is MDHEN, CDR2 SYDVKM, per germline. With V trimmed by 5 bases and J by 3 bases, 4 bases remained unmatched. The CDR3 sequence: CASSVDRGGYEQYL. CDR3 DNA: TGTGCCAGCAGTGTGGACAGGGGGGGCTACGAGCAGTACCTC.

Concerning this clonotype: Mismatch with germline at one junction end may stem from a read error. The CDR3 nucleotides read TGTACGAGCAGTTACCTTTCCCGGGGTGAGCAGTCCTTC. This translates into CTSSYLSRGEQSF. The gene calls are TRBV11-1 and TRBJ2-1; D is perhaps TRBD2 (5 bases). Germline assignment: CDR1 SGHAT and CDR2 FQDESV (reference sequence). The CDR3 totals 13 residues.

This clonotype was recorded at least ten times. The chain has TRBV20-1 and TRBJ2-4; D ambiguous. CDR3 length: 15 residues. The germline gives CDR1 DFQATT, CDR2 SNEGSKA (reference sequence). V lost 0 bases and J 0 bases, leaving 9 bases between the germline ends. Here the CDR3 reads CSARDARRAKNIQYF. The CDR3 bases are TGCAGTGCTAGAGATGCAAGGAGAGCCAAAAACATTCAGTACTTC.

This sequence joins TRBV5-1 and TRBJ2-1; D remains ambiguous. The CDR3 totals 14 residues. V lost 0 bases, J lost 4 bases, and 8 bases lay in between. Germline V CDR1 and CDR2: SGHRS, YFSETQ. The CDR3, as DNA: TGCGCCAGCAGCTTGGATCGTGATTACAATGAGCAGTTCTTC. Translation: CASSLDRDYNEQFF.

Worth noting for this clonotype: The CDR3 does not end in the conserved phenylalanine or tryptophan, so this is likely a read error. The chain has TRBV10-3 and TRBJ2-7; 11 nucleotides align to TRBD2. This CDR3 comprises 15 residues. Germline V gives CDR1 ENHRY, CDR2 SYGVKD. The CDR3 loop is CAISGGTSGSYEQYL. The CDR3 DNA sequence: TGTGCCATTAGTGGGGGGACTAGCGGTTCCTACGAGCAGTACCTC.

This clonotype was seen many times. The chain links TRBV4-1 to TRBJ2-3; 14 bases map to TRBD2. Germline V gives CDR1 MGHRA, CDR2 YSYEKL. V trimming: 1 base; J trimming: 2 bases; junction bases outside the gene matches: 2. The CDR3 has 17 residues. The CDR3 spells CASSQAGLAGATDTQYF. The CDR3 nucleotides are TGCGCCAGCAGCCAAGCGGGACTAGCGGGGGCCACAGATACGCAGTATTTT.

Regarding this clonotype: Relative to the germline gene, one junction end is altered; a read error may explain this. The genes are TRBV5-6 and TRBJ2-5, with D maybe TRBD2 (6 bases). This CDR3 has 13 amino acids. Germline CDR1 is SGHDT and CDR2 is YYEEEE. The CDR3 region is CASSGGDGRTQNF. The DNA of the CDR3 is TGTGCCAGCAGCGGAGGGGACGGGAGAACCCAGAACTTC.

The chain links TRBV6-5 to TRBJ1-6, with D unclear. The ends were cut back, 6 bases at V and 14 bases at J, with 11 bases in the middle. Germline V gene sequence: CDR1 MNHEY, CDR2 SVGAGI. CDR3 size: 11 residues. The CDR3 reads CASRAYEALHF. CDR3 nucleotides: TGTGCCAGCAGAGCCTATGAGGCCCTCCACTTT.

This clonotype occurred many times. The chain joins TRBV20-1 to TRBJ2-1; TRBD2 matches 8 bases. Germline V gene data show CDR1 as DFQATT and CDR2 as SNEGSKA (reference sequence). This CDR3 spans 14 amino acids. The junction had 11 bases not matched to a gene; V was cut back by 5 bases and J by 8 bases. The CDR3: CSAELAALRHEQFF. DNA of the CDR3: TGCAGTGCTGAACTAGCGGCACTACGGCATGAGCAGTTCTTC.

This clonotype appeared many times. The V gene is TRBV11-2, the J gene TRBJ2-7, with D hard to call. V shed 2 bases and J shed 2 bases, with 10 bases lying between them. The germline CDR1 and CDR2 sequences are SGHAT and FQNNGV. CDR3 size: 14 residues. CDR3 region: CASSLTDGAYEQYF. As DNA, the CDR3 is TGTGCCAGCAGCTTAACCGACGGAGCCTACGAGCAGTACTTC.

A remark on this clonotype: The CDR3 does not end in the conserved phenylalanine or tryptophan, so this is likely a read error. The DNA is omitted, as the CDR3 cannot be located on it reliably, and the CDR3 follows TCRdb's listing. The genes are TRBV4-2 and TRBJ2-2; the table's D call of TRBD2 was not tested on the DNA. The germline gives CDR1 LGHNA, CDR2 YNFKEQ. The CDR3 region is 16 residues in length, termini included. The CDR3 here is CASSQDWARNTGELIL.

As for this clonotype: A much more abundant neighbour one base away suggests this may be a read error. This chain connects TRBV28 to TRBJ1-4; 7 bases match TRBD1. Germline values: CDR1 MDHEN, CDR2 SYDVKM. V was clipped by 6 bases and J by 8 bases; unmatched bases: 12. This CDR3 region has 15 residues. The CDR3 DNA reads as TGTGCCAGCAGAGGGGGACAGATAGAGAACGAAAAACTGTTTTTT. Its protein product is CASRGGQIENEKLFF.

This clonotype was detected only a few times. Just one base apart from a much larger clone, this may be a read error. The chain links TRBV29-1 to TRBJ2-7; TRBD2 agrees at 12 bases. Trimming took 3 bases from V and 1 from J; bases not matched to a gene: 7. Germline lookup yields CDR1 SQVTM and CDR2 ANQGSEA. The CDR3 totals 16 residues. CDR3 sequence reads: CSVDASGRADSYEQYF. DNA of the CDR3: TGCAGCGTTGACGCTAGCGGGAGGGCCGATTCCTACGAGCAGTACTTC.

This clonotype has only a few counts. An end of the junction differs from the germline gene, which may be a read error. The gene calls are TRBV4-1 and TRBJ2-1; 10 bases line up with TRBD2. The CDR3 has 18 residues. Germline V lookup: CDR1 MGHRA, CDR2 YSYEKL. The CDR3: CASCQEGVLAGVVTEQFF. DNA for the CDR3: TGCGCCAGCTGCCAAGAGGGGGTTCTAGCGGGAGTTGTAACTGAGCAGTTCTTC.

Of note for this clonotype: One base away lies a much larger clone, so this may be a sequencing read error. The rearrangement uses TRBV14 and TRBJ2-3, with 7 bases aligning to TRBD1. This CDR3 contains 14 residues. Germline V gene lookup returns CDR1 SGHDN and CDR2 FVKESK. CDR3 protein: CAGSPGQSTDTQYF. The CDR3 bases are TGTGCCGGCAGCCCGGGACAGAGCACAGATACGCAGTATTTT.

About this clonotype itself: One junction end disagrees with the germline gene, perhaps due to a read error. The genes are TRBV6-6 and TRBJ2-7; a possible D gene is TRBD1 (7 bases). Germline CDR1 MNHNY, CDR2 SVGAGI (reference sequence). The CDR3 length is 12 residues. The CDR3 is CASSRQGGVQYF. CDR3 nucleotide sequence: TGTGCTAGCAGTCGCCAGGGGGGCGTGCAGTACTTC.

This clonotype was recorded a few times. The germline gene is not matched at one end of the junction; a read error may be the cause. The chain carries TRBV28 and TRBJ2-7, with TRBD1 as a possible D gene (6 bases). The germline V gene encodes CDR1 MDHEN and CDR2 SYDVKM. There are 16 residues in the CDR3. CDR3 sequence reads: CASSSSPRTASYEHYF. Here the CDR3 DNA reads TGTGCCAGCAGTTCTTCCCCTCGGACAGCTTCCTACGAGCATTACTTC.

For this clonotype: The CDR3 end shows no conserved phenylalanine or tryptophan, and so a read error is likely. V is TRBV12-3 or TRBV12-4 and J is TRBJ2-7; 9 nucleotides line up with TRBD1. The CDR3 is made up of 14 amino acids. V shed 4 bases, J shed 2 bases, and the junction held 3 bases outside the gene matches. The CDR3 nucleotides are TGTGCCAGCAGTTCCCGGACAGGGGCCTACGAGCAGTACTCC. It codes for CASSSRTGAYEQYS.

This clonotype showed up many times. V usage is TRBV30 and J usage is TRBJ1-6; possible D gene TRBD1, 5 bases. The germline V gene has CDR1 GTSNPN and CDR2 SVGIG (reference sequence). The V end was cut by 0 bases, the J end by 14 bases, with 14 bases between. The length of the CDR3 is 13 residues. The CDR3 coding sequence is TGTGCCTGGAGTGTACAGGAGGGTTCCACCCTCCACTTT. Amino acid sequence: CAWSVQEGSTLHF. The variable domain in full, completed from reference TRBV30 and TRBJ1-6, reads SQTIHQWPATLVQPVGSPLSLECTVEGTSNPNLYWYRQAAGRGLQLLFYSVGIGQISSEVPQNLSASRPQDRQFILSSKKLLLSDSGFYLCAWSVQEGSTLHFGNGTRLTVT.

In the case of this clonotype: A junction boundary mismatches the germline segment, possibly from a read error. V usage is TRBV10-2 and J usage is TRBJ1-1; D unclear. The germline gives CDR1 WSHSY, CDR2 SAAADI. The CDR3 extends over 15 amino acids. The CDR3 reads CASSGWSALNAEAFF. The CDR3 bases are TGCGCCAGCAGTGGGTGGAGCGCTCTGAACGCTGAAGCTTTCTTT.

Concerning this clonotype: Lacking the conserved final phenylalanine or tryptophan, this CDR3 likely reflects a read error. The DNA is omitted, as the CDR3 cannot be located on it reliably, and the CDR3 follows TCRdb's listing. V and J are TRBV6-1 and TRBJ2-7. The germline V gene has CDR1 MNHNS and CDR2 SASEGT. The CDR3 length is 13 residues, termini included. The CDR3: CASSLAVPYEQYL.

About this clonotype itself: A much more abundant neighbour one base away suggests this may be a read error. The chain combines TRBV12-3 or TRBV12-4 with TRBJ2-6; no clear D. CDR3 length: 16 residues. The chain's CDR3 is CASTLTALSGTNVLTF. CDR3 DNA sequence: TGTGCCAGCACCCTTACAGCCCTCTCTGGGACCAACGTCCTGACTTTC.